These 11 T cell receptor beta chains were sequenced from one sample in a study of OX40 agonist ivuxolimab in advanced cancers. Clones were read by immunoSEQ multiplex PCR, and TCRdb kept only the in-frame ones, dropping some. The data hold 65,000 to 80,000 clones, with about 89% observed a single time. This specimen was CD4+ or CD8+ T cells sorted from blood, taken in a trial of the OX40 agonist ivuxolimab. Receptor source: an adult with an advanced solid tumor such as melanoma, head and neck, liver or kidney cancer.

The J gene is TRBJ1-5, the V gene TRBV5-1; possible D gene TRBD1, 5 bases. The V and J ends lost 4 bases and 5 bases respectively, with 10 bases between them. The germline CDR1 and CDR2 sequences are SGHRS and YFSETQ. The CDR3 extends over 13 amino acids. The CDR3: CASSAGSDQPQHF. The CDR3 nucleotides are TGCGCCAGCAGCGCAGGGAGCGATCAGCCCCAGCATTTT.

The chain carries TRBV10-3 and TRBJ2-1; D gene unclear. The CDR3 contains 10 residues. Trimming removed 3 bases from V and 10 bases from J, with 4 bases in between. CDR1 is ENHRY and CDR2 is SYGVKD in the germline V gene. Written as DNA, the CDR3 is TGTGCCATCAGTGATGGGGAGCAGTTCTTC. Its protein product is CAISDGEQFF.

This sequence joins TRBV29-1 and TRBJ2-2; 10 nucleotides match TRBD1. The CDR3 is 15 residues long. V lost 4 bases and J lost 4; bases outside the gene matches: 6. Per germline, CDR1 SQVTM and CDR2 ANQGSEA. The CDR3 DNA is TGCAGCGTTGGGGACAGGGGAAGGTTCACCGGGGAGCTGTTTTTT. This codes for CSVGDRGRFTGELFF.

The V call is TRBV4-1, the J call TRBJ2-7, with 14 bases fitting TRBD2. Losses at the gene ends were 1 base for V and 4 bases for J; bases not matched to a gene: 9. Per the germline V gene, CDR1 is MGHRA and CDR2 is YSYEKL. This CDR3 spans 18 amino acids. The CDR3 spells CASSQGTGTSGSSYEQYF. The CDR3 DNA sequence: TGCGCCAGCAGCCAAGGAACCGGGACTAGCGGGAGTAGTTACGAGCAGTACTTC.

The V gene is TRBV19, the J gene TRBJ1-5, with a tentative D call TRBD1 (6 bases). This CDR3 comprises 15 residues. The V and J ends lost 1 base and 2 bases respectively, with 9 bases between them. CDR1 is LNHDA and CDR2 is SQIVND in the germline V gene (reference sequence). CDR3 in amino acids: CASSIVRTGNQPQHF. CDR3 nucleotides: TGTGCCAGTAGTATAGTCAGGACAGGCAATCAGCCCCAGCATTTT.

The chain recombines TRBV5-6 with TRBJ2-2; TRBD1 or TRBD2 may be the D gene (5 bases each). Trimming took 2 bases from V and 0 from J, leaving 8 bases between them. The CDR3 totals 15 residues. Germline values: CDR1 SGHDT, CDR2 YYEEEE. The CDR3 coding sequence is TGTGCCAGCAGCTTCGGGACCCCGAACACCGGGGAGCTGTTTTTT. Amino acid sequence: CASSFGTPNTGELFF.

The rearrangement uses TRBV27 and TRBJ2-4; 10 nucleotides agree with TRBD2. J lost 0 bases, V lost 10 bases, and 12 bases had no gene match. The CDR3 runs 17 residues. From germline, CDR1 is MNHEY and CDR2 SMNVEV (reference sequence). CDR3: CATKGLAGVLAKNIQYF. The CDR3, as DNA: TGTGCCACAAAAGGGCTAGCGGGAGTCCTAGCCAAAAACATTCAGTACTTC.

The DNA of the CDR3 is TGTGCCAGCAGTGCGAAAACAGACGAGCAGTACTTC. It is translated as CASSAKTDEQYF. The chain uses TRBV27 and TRBJ2-7, with D unclear. Trimming left V 5 bases short and J 5 bases short, with 10 bases between. CDR1 and CDR2 (germline): MNHEY, SMNVEV (reference sequence). CDR3 length: 12 amino acids.

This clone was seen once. CDR3 coding DNA: TGTGCCAGCAGTACGGGGTACAGTGAAGCTTTCTTT. Protein product: CASSTGYSEAFF. J is TRBJ1-1 and V is TRBV28; D is unclear. V gave up 5 bases and J gave up 7 bases, with 11 bases separating them. The CDR3 loop spans 12 amino acids. Germline CDR1 MDHEN, CDR2 SYDVKM. The variable domain in full, with the rest retrieved from reference TRBV28 and TRBJ1-1, is DVKVTQSSRYLVKRTGEKVFLECVQDMDHENMFWYRQDPGLGLRLIYFSYDVKMKEKGDIPEGYSVSREKKERFSLILESASTNQTSMYLCASSTGYSEAFFGQGTRLTVV.

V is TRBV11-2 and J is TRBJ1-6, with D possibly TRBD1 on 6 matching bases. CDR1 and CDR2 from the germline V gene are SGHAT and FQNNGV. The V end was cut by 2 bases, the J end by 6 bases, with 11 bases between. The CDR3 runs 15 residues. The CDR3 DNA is TGTGCCAGCAGCTTACGGAGGGGGGCTAATTCACCCCTCCACTTT. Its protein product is CASSLRRGANSPLHF. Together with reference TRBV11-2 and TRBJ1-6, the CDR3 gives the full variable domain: EAGVAQSPRYKIIEKRQSVAFWCNPISGHATLYWYQQILGQGPKLLIQFQNNGVVDDSQLPKDRFSAERLKGVDSTLKIQPAKLEDSAVYLCASSLRRGANSPLHFGNGTRLTVT.

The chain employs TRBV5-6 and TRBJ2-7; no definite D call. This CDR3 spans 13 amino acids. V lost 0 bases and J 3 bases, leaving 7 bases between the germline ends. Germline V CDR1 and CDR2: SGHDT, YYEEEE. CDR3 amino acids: CASSLDSDYEQYF. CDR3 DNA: TGTGCCAGCAGCTTGGATTCCGACTACGAGCAGTACTTC.